These 25 T cell receptor beta chains were all obtained from the same sample, sequenced in a study of OX40 agonist ivuxolimab in advanced cancers. Assay used: immunoSEQ multiplex PCR; TCRdb lists only in-frame clones, some missing. The profile shows under 100,000 clones, around 93% of them singletons. Sample: CD4+ or CD8+ T cells sorted from blood, taken in a trial of the OX40 agonist ivuxolimab. The receptors derive from an adult with an advanced solid tumor such as melanoma, head and neck, liver or kidney cancer.

The chain links TRBV4-1 to TRBJ2-2; D is undetermined. The CDR3 spans 13 residues. V was cut by 2 bases and J by 6 bases, with 7 bases left in between. Germline CDR1 MGHRA, CDR2 YSYEKL. CDR3 residues: CASSQFTAGELFF. Here the CDR3 DNA reads TGCGCCAGCAGCCAATTTACGGCCGGGGAGCTGTTTTTT.

The V and J genes are TRBV7-9 and TRBJ1-1; D call uncertain. Trimming left V 5 bases short and J 1 base short, with 20 bases between. The CDR3 contains 17 residues. Germline assignment: CDR1 SEHNR and CDR2 FQNEAQ (reference sequence). CDR3 DNA sequence: TGTGCCAGCAGCACAACGGGGATGGGGTCGAGGAACACTGAAGCTTTCTTT. This sequence encodes CASSTTGMGSRNTEAFF.

The chain carries TRBV5-4 and TRBJ2-3, with 10 bases matching TRBD1. This CDR3 is 15 amino acids long. Trimming at V came to 3 bases and at J to 2 bases, leaving 3 bases not matched to a gene. The germline gives CDR1 SGHNT, CDR2 YYREEE (reference sequence). The CDR3 spells CASSYGTGATDTQYF. The CDR3 region has the DNA TGTGCCAGCAGCTACGGGACAGGGGCCACAGATACGCAGTATTTT.

The chain has TRBV29-1 and TRBJ1-1, with D hard to call. CDR1 is SQVTM and CDR2 is ANQGSEA in the germline V gene. The CDR3 totals 13 residues. V was shortened by 8 bases and J by 0 bases, with 13 bases between the two germline ends. The CDR3 DNA sequence: TGCAGCATATTAAGGGATCTGAACACTGAAGCTTTCTTT. It specifies CSILRDLNTEAFF.

V gene TRBV2 combines with J gene TRBJ2-1; 8 positions agree with TRBD1. J lost 4 bases, V lost 6 bases, and 11 bases had no gene match. Germline CDR1 and CDR2: SNHLY and FYNNEI. This CDR3 contains 16 residues. CDR3 DNA: TGTGCCAGCAGGGGGCCAGGGGGCGTAATTTACAATGAGCAGTTCTTC. This sequence encodes CASRGPGGVIYNEQFF.

This clone has only a few counts. The rearrangement links TRBV18 to TRBJ2-7; 11 bases map to TRBD1. The CDR3 is 14 residues long. The J segment lost 7 bases and the V segment lost 3 bases, leaving 5 bases of the junction unmatched. Looked up from germline, CDR1 is KGHSH and CDR2 is LQKENI. The CDR3 region has the DNA TGTGCCAGCTCACCTGGGACAGGGGGTGAAGAGCAGTACTTC. As protein: CASSPGTGGEEQYF.

The chain combines TRBV4-1 with TRBJ2-1; D call uncertain. The CDR3 spans 13 residues. Trimming left V 1 base short and J 10 bases short, with 11 bases between. Per the germline V gene, CDR1 is MGHRA and CDR2 is YSYEKL. DNA of the CDR3: TGCGCCAGCAGCCAAGCCCCATGGAGAGAGCAGTTCTTC. It encodes CASSQAPWREQFF.

The rearrangement links TRBV27 to TRBJ1-3, with TRBD1 as a possible D gene (5 bases). Germline lookup yields CDR1 MNHEY and CDR2 SMNVEV (reference sequence). V was trimmed by 4 bases and J by 0 bases, leaving 13 bases between them. The CDR3 loop spans 16 amino acids. The chain's CDR3 is CASSSLQGISGNTIYF. The CDR3 DNA reads TGTGCCAGCAGTTCCCTCCAGGGAATCTCTGGAAACACCATATATTTT.

V is TRBV19 and J is TRBJ1-4, with a tentative D call TRBD1 (6 bases). Germline CDR1 is LNHDA and CDR2 is SQIVND (reference sequence). The CDR3 covers 15 residues. Trimming took 3 bases from V and 5 from J, leaving 13 bases between them. CDR3 nucleotides: TGTGCCAGTAGTATTTCTGGACAGAGGAATGAAAAACTGTTTTTT. Translating it yields CASSISGQRNEKLFF. Complete variable domain (other parts from reference TRBV19 and TRBJ1-4): DGGITQSPKYLFRKEGQNVTLSCEQNLNHDAMYWYRQDPGQGLRLIYYSQIVNDFQKGDIAEGYSVSREKKESFPLTVTSAQKNPTAFYLCASSISGQRNEKLFFGSGTQLSVL.

In this sample, this clone turned up once. This chain uses TRBV12-5 with TRBJ1-1, with 7 bases lining up with TRBD1. Germline V gives CDR1 LGHNT, CDR2 FRNRAP. This CDR3 has 15 residues. Trimming took 3 bases from V and 4 from J; bases not matched to a gene: 8. The CDR3 reads CASGLDREGSTEAFF. CDR3 DNA sequence: TGTGCTAGTGGTTTAGACAGGGAGGGGAGCACTGAAGCTTTCTTT.

The chain couples TRBV6-1 to TRBJ1-1; D is uncertain. The CDR3 is made up of 11 amino acids. Per the germline V gene, CDR1 is MNHNS and CDR2 is SASEGT. The V gene lost 5 bases and the J gene lost 10 bases, with 11 bases spanning the gap. DNA for the CDR3: TGTGCCAGCAGTATATATTCAGGAGCTTTCTTT. Protein product: CASSIYSGAFF.

This clone was counted once. This chain links TRBV7-9 with TRBJ1-2; D might be TRBD1 (5 bases). The CDR3 spans 13 residues. In germline, CDR1 is SEHNR, CDR2 FQNEAQ (reference sequence). V was shortened by 1 base and J by 7 bases, with 10 bases between the two germline ends. The CDR3 sequence is CASSLEEGTGYTF. Written as DNA, the CDR3 is TGTGCCAGCAGCTTAGAGGAGGGGACTGGCTACACCTTC.

The chain links TRBV28 to TRBJ1-1; a weak D match, TRBD1 (5 bases). The germline V gene encodes CDR1 MDHEN and CDR2 SYDVKM. V lost 2 bases, J lost 6 bases, and 10 bases lay in between. The CDR3 consists of 13 residues. CDR3 loop: CASSLPGIAEAFF. DNA of the CDR3: TGTGCCAGCAGTTTACCAGGGATCGCTGAAGCTTTCTTT.

This chain joins TRBV1 and TRBJ2-7; TRBD1, the table's D call, lacks a check against the DNA. TRBV1 is tagged as a pseudogene. This CDR3 spans 15 amino acids. Here the CDR3 reads CTSSHKMDSSYEQYF. The DNA for the CDR3 is TGCACCAGCAGCCACAAGATGGACAGCTCCTACGAGCAGTACTTC.

The chain uses TRBV11-3 and TRBJ2-1; TRBD2 aligns across 8 bases. The length of the CDR3 is 17 residues. Losses at the gene ends were 0 bases for V and 3 bases for J; bases not matched to a gene: 7. The germline gives CDR1 SGHNT, CDR2 YENEEA. CDR3 loop: CASSLDGGRGDYNEQFF. The DNA of the CDR3 is TGTGCCAGCAGCTTAGATGGCGGGCGGGGGGACTACAATGAGCAGTTCTTC.

The chain employs TRBV29-1 and TRBJ2-7; 11 bases agree with TRBD2. Losses at the gene ends were 6 bases for V and 5 bases for J; bases not matched to a gene: 6. This CDR3 has 13 amino acids. From germline, CDR1 is SQVTM and CDR2 ANQGSEA. CDR3 DNA sequence: TGCAGCGTGGACCTAGCGGGAGGCGACGAGCAGTACTTC. It is translated as CSVDLAGGDEQYF.

This chain uses TRBV18 with TRBJ2-2, with D perhaps given as TRBD1 or TRBD2 (7 bases each). This CDR3 is built from 17 residues. Trimming removed 3 bases from V and 1 base from J, with 15 bases in between. Germline V gives CDR1 KGHSH, CDR2 LQKENI. The chain's CDR3 is CASSPPPGGVNTGELFF. DNA for the CDR3: TGTGCCAGCTCACCGCCTCCAGGGGGGGTGAACACCGGGGAGCTGTTTTTT.

The chain uses TRBV6-4 and TRBJ1-1; 8 bases align to TRBD1. The germline V gene has CDR1 MRHNA and CDR2 SNTAGT. This CDR3 spans 13 amino acids. J was trimmed by 4 bases and V by 3 bases; bases with no gene match: 1. CDR3 sequence (DNA): TGTGCCAGCAGTGAACAGGGGGGCACTGAAGCTTTCTTT. Protein: CASSEQGGTEAFF.

This chain uses TRBV11-3 with TRBJ2-3; TRBD1 matches at 8 bases. With 5 bases clipped from V and 0 bases from J, the junction kept 4 bases outside the gene matches. This CDR3 contains 15 residues. Germline V gives CDR1 SGHNT, CDR2 YENEEA. CDR3 residues: CASSQTGASTDTQYF. In nucleotides, the CDR3 is TGTGCCAGCAGCCAGACAGGGGCTAGCACAGATACGCAGTATTTT.

The chain is built from TRBV2 and TRBJ1-1; D is possibly TRBD1 (5 bases). CDR1 and CDR2 from the germline V gene are SNHLY and FYNNEI. This CDR3 spans 16 amino acids. Deletions cut 6 bases from V and 1 base from J, with 18 bases between. CDR3 nucleotides: TGTGCCAGCAGGGGGATAAAGGGGAGAGGGAACACTGAAGCTTTCTTT. As protein: CASRGIKGRGNTEAFF.

V gene TRBV7-3 combines with J gene TRBJ2-7; maybe TRBD1 (6 bases). The CDR3 is 13 residues long. The V gene lost 5 bases and the J gene lost 11 bases, with 19 bases spanning the gap. Germline lookup yields CDR1 SGHTA and CDR2 FQGTGA. CDR3 coding DNA: TGTGCCAGCAGCCGTTCCTACAGGGATGGGAAGTACTTC. Amino acid sequence: CASSRSYRDGKYF.

V and J are TRBV7-2 and TRBJ2-3; D is ambiguous. V was shortened by 7 bases and J by 1 base, with 6 bases between the two germline ends. This CDR3 has 12 amino acids. CDR1 is SGHTA and CDR2 is FQGNSA in the germline V gene. The CDR3 DNA reads as TGTGCCAGCAAACCGGGCACAGATACGCAGTATTTT. It specifies CASKPGTDTQYF.

The DNA of the CDR3 is TGTGCCACCAGCAGAGATCGATCCAGCGGGAGTAAGGATGAGCAGTTCTTC. Its translation is CATSRDRSSGSKDEQFF. The chain links TRBV15 to TRBJ2-1; TRBD2 matches 8 bases. Germline V CDR1 and CDR2: LNHNV, YYDKDF (reference sequence). The ends lost 0 bases at V and 8 bases at J; junction bases unmatched: 12. This CDR3 region has 17 residues.

In nucleotides, the CDR3 is TGTGCCAGCAGCTTTGCGGGACTAGCGGTTGTAGGCGAGCAGTACTTC. Translating gives CASSFAGLAVVGEQYF. The chain recombines TRBV7-2 with TRBJ2-7; 11 bases agree with TRBD2. The CDR3 sequence is 16 residues long. V shed 3 bases and J 6 bases; nucleotides not matched to a gene: 10. The V gene's germline CDR1 is SGHTA and CDR2 FQGNSA. Based on the CDR3 plus reference TRBV7-2 and TRBJ2-7, the full variable domain is GAGVSQSPSNKVTEKGKDVELRCDPISGHTALYWYRQSLGQGLEFLIYFQGNSAPDKSGLPSDRFSAERTGGSVSTLTIQRTQQEDSAVYLCASSFAGLAVVGEQYFGPGTRLTVT.

The chain recombines TRBV28 with TRBJ1-5; a possible D gene is TRBD1 (5 bases). Trimming cost V 6 bases and J 3 bases, with 9 bases left between them. This CDR3 comprises 13 residues. Germline lookup yields CDR1 MDHEN and CDR2 SYDVKM. CDR3 amino acids: CASRRGLNQPQHF. The CDR3 DNA is TGTGCCAGCAGAAGGGGTCTCAATCAGCCCCAGCATTTT.